These 4 T cell receptor beta chains originate from one sample sequenced in a study of blood T cell repertoires in COVID-19. Assay used: immunoSEQ multiplex PCR; TCRdb lists only in-frame clones, some missing. The sample carries 300,000 or so clones, 70% to 90% recorded once. Material: peripheral blood. The origin of the receptors is a woman in her forties with acute or convalescent COVID-19.

This clone has only one observation. The chain uses TRBV7-2 and TRBJ1-2; D is ambiguous. V lost 5 bases, J lost 0 bases, and 16 bases lay in between. The CDR3 is 16 amino acids. CDR1 SGHTA and CDR2 FQGNSA come from the germline V gene. The CDR3 spells CASSPRLSSANYGYTF. The DNA for the CDR3 is TGTGCCAGCAGCCCCCGTCTGTCCTCCGCTAACTATGGCTACACCTTC.

The chain links TRBV7-8 to TRBJ1-6, with 8 bases fitting TRBD1. The V gene end was trimmed by 5 bases and the J gene end by 9 bases; junction bases not matched to a gene: 9. The CDR3 runs 15 residues. Germline V gene lookup returns CDR1 SGHVS and CDR2 FQNEAQ. This chain's CDR3 is CASSLSTGEGSPLHF. CDR3 DNA: TGTGCCAGCAGCCTGTCGACAGGGGAAGGTTCACCCCTCCACTTT. Full variable domain (rest looked up from reference TRBV7-8 and TRBJ1-6): GAGVSQSPRYKVAKRGQDVALRCDPISGHVSLFWYQQALGQGPEFLTYFQNEAQLDKSGLPSDRFFAERPEGSVSTLKIQRTQQEDSAVYLCASSLSTGEGSPLHFGNGTRLTVT.

J is TRBJ1-5 and V is TRBV21-1. TRBV21-1 is designated a pseudogene. The length of the CDR3 is 20 residues. DNA for the CDR3: TGTGCCAGCAGCAAATCTACAAAGGAGGGGCCTCATCATAGCAATCAGCCCCAGCATTTT. This codes for CASSKSTKEGPHHSNQPQHF.

This clone was observed a single time. The chain has TRBV10-3 and TRBJ2-3, with D maybe TRBD2 (7 bases). The CDR3 is 12 amino acids. V was clipped by 6 bases and J by 7 bases, with 11 bases between them. CDR1 is ENHRY and CDR2 is SYGVKD in the germline V gene. DNA of the CDR3: TGTGCCATCAGGGGGGGGCCAAATACGCAGTATTTT. The encoded protein is CAIRGGPNTQYF.